Listed below are T cell receptor beta chains from one sample, sequenced in a study of blood T cell repertoires in COVID-19. The method was immunoSEQ multiplex PCR; TCRdb's version includes in-frame clones alone and lacks a portion of them. The sample has a few hundred thousand clones; about 86% are singletons. Sequencing was performed on PBMCs or T cells enriched from blood (not recorded which). The source is a man aged 50-60 years who had recovered from COVID-19. Both conserved end residues are part of each CDR3. D genes are given only for firm matches. The size field is filled for only some rows; it gives once, few, many or a size class.

d_call j_call v_call clone_size cdr3_nt cdr3_aa
. TRBJ1-5 TRBV9 . TGTGCCAGCAGCGAGGGGGGGAGGGCGGATCAGCCCCAGCATTTT CASSEGGRADQPQHF
. TRBJ1-2 TRBV7-9 . TGTGCCAGCAGCTCTGGGAGGGACACCATCAACTATGGCTACACCTTC CASSSGRDTINYGYTF
. TRBJ2-7 TRBV5-1 . TGCGCCAGCAGCTTCGAACATAGCGCCTACTACTACGAGCAGTACTTC CASSFEHSAYYYEQYF
TRBD1 TRBJ1-3 TRBV5-4 . TGTGCCAGCAGCTTGGCTGTGGGACAGGGGGGGGACACCATATATTTT CASSLAVGQGGDTIYF
TRBD2 TRBJ2-6 TRBV18 . TGTGCCAGCTCCCCTGGGCTAGCGGGGTTCTCTGGGGCCAACGTCCTGACTTTC CASSPGLAGFSGANVLTF
. TRBJ2-7 TRBV29-1 . TGCAGCGTTGAGAGGGGCGGGGGCGTACCCTACGAGCAGTACTTC CSVERGGGVPYEQYF
TRBD2 TRBJ2-6 TRBV27 many TGTGCCAGCAGTTCGTGGACTAGCTCTGGGGCCAACGTCCTGACTTTC CASSSWTSSGANVLTF
TRBD2 TRBJ2-7 TRBV12-3/TRBV12-4 . TGTGCCAGCACCGGGGGGTACGAGCAGTACTTC CASTGGYEQYF
TRBD1 TRBJ2-7 TRBV6-2/TRBV6-3 . TGTGCCAGCAGCCAGACAGGGTACGAGCAGTACTTC CASSQTGYEQYF
. TRBJ2-7 TRBV27 many TGTGCCAGCAGCGCGGGGAGGGGGATTTACGAGCAGTACTTC CASSAGRGIYEQYF
TRBD1 TRBJ1-6 TRBV7-9 . TGTGCCAGCAGCTCCGGGACAGGGGATAATTCACCCCTCCACTTT CASSSGTGDNSPLHF
TRBD2 TRBJ2-5 TRBV5-1 . TGCGCCAGCAGCCAAGGACTAGCGGGGAGAGTGGAGACCCAGTACTTC CASSQGLAGRVETQYF
TRBD2 TRBJ2-2 TRBV6-5 few TGTGCCAGTGGGGGGGTGGTCGGGGAGCTGTTTTTT CASGGVVGELFF
. TRBJ1-6 TRBV7-3 . TGTGCCAGAGGGAGGGGGAACAGTCGGGTTAATTCACCCCTCCACTTT CARGRGNSRVNSPLHF
TRBD1 TRBJ1-5 TRBV2 . TGTGCCAGCAAGGGACAGGGAAATCAGCCCCAGCATTTT CASKGQGNQPQHF
TRBD2 TRBJ2-7 TRBV5-1 once TGCGCCAGCAAACTTGGAACTAGCGACGAGCAGTACTTC CASKLGTSDEQYF
TRBD1 TRBJ1-5 TRBV19 . TGTGCCAGTAGTATAGAGGCGACAGGGGTTTATCAGCCCCAGCATTTT CASSIEATGVYQPQHF
TRBD1 TRBJ1-1 TRBV7-2 . TGTGCCAGCAGCTCCTACTCCGGGACAGGGAACACTGAAGCTTTCTTT CASSSYSGTGNTEAFF
. TRBJ1-2 TRBV28 . TGTGCCAGCACCGCAGGATACTATGGCTACACCTTC CASTAGYYGYTF
TRBD1 TRBJ2-7 TRBV2 . TGTGCCAGCATGACAGGGCGGACCTACGAGCAGTACTTC CASMTGRTYEQYF
. TRBJ1-6 TRBV28 . TGTGCCAGCAGTACCCGGACAGTTTATAATTCACCCCTCCACTTT CASSTRTVYNSPLHF
TRBD2 TRBJ2-1 TRBV15 . TGTGCCACCAGCCCACGACTAGCGGATTACAATGAGCAGTTCTTC CATSPRLADYNEQFF
. TRBJ1-2 TRBV19 . TGTGCCAGTATGAGGGAGGTTAACTATGGCTACACCTTC CASMREVNYGYTF
. TRBJ1-3 TRBV27 . TGTGCCAGCAGTTTATCTTTCAGCTCTGGAAACACCATATATTTT CASSLSFSSGNTIYF
. TRBJ2-5 TRBV2 . TGTGCCACCAAAAGTAGGGGTTCGGAGACCCAGTACTTC CATKSRGSETQYF
. TRBJ1-2 TRBV7-2 once TGTGCCAGCAGCTCAATACAGACAGGATCAAGTGGCTACACCTTC CASSSIQTGSSGYTF
. TRBJ2-2 TRBV19 . TGTGCCAGTAGTCCAGGGTTTCGGACCGGGGAGCTGTTTTTT CASSPGFRTGELFF
TRBD2 TRBJ2-4 TRBV18 . TGTGCCAGCTCACCACCTTCCGGGAGGAAGGTTTTAACGCCCAAAAACATTCAGTACTTC CASSPPSGRKVLTPKNIQYF
. TRBJ2-2 TRBV7-8 . TGTGCCACGATCTCTAACAGCTACACCGGGGAGCTGTTTTTT CATISNSYTGELFF
TRBD1 TRBJ1-2 TRBV5-1 . TGCGCCAGCAGCTCCGGCCCCGACAGGGGCGGAGGCTACACCTTC CASSSGPDRGGGYTF
TRBD2 TRBJ2-7 TRBV19 . TGTGCCAGTAGTATTGAAGGGCTAGCGGGAGAGCAGTACTTC CASSIEGLAGEQYF
. TRBJ1-5 TRBV2 . TGTGCCAGCAGCCCACCTGCTGGGGGGTTGGGCCAGCCCCAGCATTTT CASSPPAGGLGQPQHF
TRBD1 TRBJ2-7 TRBV6-2/TRBV6-3 . TGTGCCAGCAGTCCGCCGGGACAGGGGTTCCACGAGCAGTACTTC CASSPPGQGFHEQYF